This is a list of T cell receptor beta chains from one sample in a study of Graves' ophthalmopathy and Graves' hyperthyroidism. TCRdb recomputed calls from the multiplex PCR reads with MiXCR, one row per CDR3 protein. The repertoire includes some 750,000 distinct CDR3 sequences, around 40% of them detected once, and approximately 46% sits in the top ten. Sequencing input: peripheral blood. These receptors were obtained from an adult man with Graves' ophthalmopathy. CDR3s include the opening cysteine and the closing phenylalanine or tryptophan. Each record gives: J gene, clone size, V gene, D gene, CDR3 protein, CDR3 DNA. A D gene is named only where the DNA matches it firmly. The size field is filled for only some rows; it gives once, few, many or a size class.

TRBJ1-5	-	TRBV24-1	TRBD1	CATSRPGQGGNQPQHF	TGTGCCACCAGCAGACCTGGACAGGGTGGAAATCAGCCCCAGCATTTT
TRBJ2-6	-	TRBV7-9	-	CASSLVGQANVLTF	TGTGCCAGCAGCTTAGTTGGCCAGGCCAACGTCCTGACTTTC
TRBJ1-4	-	TRBV7-9	TRBD1	CASSSQGADEKLFF	TGTGCCAGCAGCTCCCAGGGGGCGGATGAAAAACTGTTTTTT
TRBJ2-7	many	TRBV7-2	-	CASSYLRSEQYF	TGTGCCAGCAGCTACTTACGATCCGAGCAGTACTTC
TRBJ2-2	few	TRBV7-9	-	CASSFYRTGELFF	TGTGCCAGCAGCTTTTATCGCACCGGGGAGCTGTTTTTT
TRBJ2-7	many	TRBV13	-	CASSARTNAYEQYF	TGTGCCAGCAGCGCCAGGACAAATGCCTACGAGCAGTACTTC
TRBJ2-3	-	TRBV7-3	TRBD2	CASSPISSGSATDTQYF	TGTGCCAGCAGCCCAATCTCTAGCGGGAGTGCGACAGATACGCAGTATTTT
TRBJ1-1	-	TRBV10-3	-	CASSGGLTDTEAFF	TGTGCCAGCTCGGGGGGACTGACGGACACTGAAGCTTTCTTT
TRBJ1-6	few	TRBV19	-	CAWSTGANSPLHF	TGTGCCTGGAGTACAGGAGCAAATTCACCCCTCCACTTT
TRBJ1-4	-	TRBV2	TRBD1	CASSLYRDRPTTNEKLFF	TGTGCCAGCAGTCTATACCGGGACAGACCAACAACTAATGAAAAACTGTTTTTT
TRBJ1-2	many	TRBV7-8	TRBD1	CASSPPTGADYGYTF	TGTGCCAGCAGCCCTCCGACAGGGGCTGACTATGGCTACACCTTC
TRBJ1-6	-	TRBV20-1	-	CSWSGSYNSPLHF	TGCAGTTGGTCGGGATCCTATAATTCACCCCTCCACTTT
TRBJ2-7	few	TRBV20-1	-	CSARDPEVSYEQYF	TGCAGTGCTAGAGACCCGGAGGTATCCTACGAGCAGTACTTC
TRBJ2-7	few	TRBV6-6	-	CASSSARAYEQYF	TGTGCCAGCAGTTCAGCACGAGCCTACGAGCAGTACTTC
TRBJ1-1	many	TRBV11-2	-	CASSLAVVNTEAFF	TGTGCCAGCAGCTTAGCGGTAGTGAACACTGAAGCTTTCTTT
TRBJ2-5	few	TRBV5-1	-	CASFDRQLVQETQYF	TGCGCCAGCTTCGACCGACAGCTCGTTCAAGAGACCCAGTACTTC
TRBJ2-1	-	TRBV7-8	-	CASSLDGLGDEQFF	TGTGCCAGCAGCTTAGATGGGTTGGGGGATGAGCAGTTCTTC